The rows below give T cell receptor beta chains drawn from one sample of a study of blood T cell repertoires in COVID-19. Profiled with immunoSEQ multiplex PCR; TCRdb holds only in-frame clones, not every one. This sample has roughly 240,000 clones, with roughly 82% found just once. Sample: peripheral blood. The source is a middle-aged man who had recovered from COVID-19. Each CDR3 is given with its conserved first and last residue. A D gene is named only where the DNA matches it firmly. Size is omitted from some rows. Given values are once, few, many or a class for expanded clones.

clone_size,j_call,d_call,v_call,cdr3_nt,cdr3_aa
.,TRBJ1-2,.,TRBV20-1,TGCAGTGCCCCGGGAAGCCGGGGCTACACCTTC,CSAPGSRGYTF
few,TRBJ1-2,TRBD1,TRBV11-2,TGTGCCAGCAGCTTCGACAGGGTGGACTATGGCTACACCTTC,CASSFDRVDYGYTF
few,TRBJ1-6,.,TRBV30,TGTGCCTGGAGTGTAGCTTCGGGGGTATTCGCGAGCTCCTATAATTCACCCCTCCACTTT,CAWSVASGVFASSYNSPLHF
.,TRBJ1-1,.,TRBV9,TGTGCCAGCAGCAGGGGCCCGAACACTGAAGCTTTCTTT,CASSRGPNTEAFF
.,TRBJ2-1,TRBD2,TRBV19,TGTGCCAGTAGTACACAGACTAGCGGGGTGTACAATGAGCAGTTCTTC,CASSTQTSGVYNEQFF
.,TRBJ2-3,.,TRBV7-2,TGTGCCAGCAGCTTAGGCGTCCCAGATACGCAGTATTTT,CASSLGVPDTQYF
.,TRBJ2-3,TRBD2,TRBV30,TGTGCCTGGAGCGCGGGCGGGGGAGAAGATACGCAGTATTTT,CAWSAGGGEDTQYF
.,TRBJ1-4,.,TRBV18,TGTGCCAGCTCACCGGAGAGCGGGAATGAAAAACTGTTTTTT,CASSPESGNEKLFF
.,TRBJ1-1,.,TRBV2,TGTGCCGAGGGAAGCCGGGGGTTTGGTGAAGCTTTCTTT,CAEGSRGFGEAFF
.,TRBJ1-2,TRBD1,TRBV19,TGTGCCAGTAGTATAAGGGAACAGGGGGTTCGAGGCTACACCTTC,CASSIREQGVRGYTF
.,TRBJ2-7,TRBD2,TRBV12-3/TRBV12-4,TGTGCCAGCAGTGCGGGGGGCGGCAAGGAGCAGTACTTC,CASSAGGGKEQYF
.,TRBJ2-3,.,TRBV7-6,TGTGCCAGCAGCTTAGCGGGAGCAAACACAGATACGCAGTATTTT,CASSLAGANTDTQYF
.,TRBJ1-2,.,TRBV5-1,TGCGCCAGCAGCTTGAAGGACAGCTTCGATGGCTACACCTTC,CASSLKDSFDGYTF
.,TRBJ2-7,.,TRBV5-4,TGTGCCAGCAGCTCACTTACTGAGCGCGAGCAGTACTTC,CASSSLTEREQYF
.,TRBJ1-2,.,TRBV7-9,TGTGCCAGCAAGGAGGGCGTGGAGGGCTACACCTTC,CASKEGVEGYTF
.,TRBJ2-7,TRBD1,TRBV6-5,TGTGCCAGCAGGGGACAGGGGTTTTACTACGAGCAGTACTTC,CASRGQGFYYEQYF
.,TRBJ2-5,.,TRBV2,TGTGCCAGCAGTGTTAAGGGTAGCGCAGAGACCCAGTACTTC,CASSVKGSAETQYF
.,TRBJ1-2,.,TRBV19,TGTGCCAGTAGTATCCGGACTGATGTCGGGTATGGCTACACCTTC,CASSIRTDVGYGYTF
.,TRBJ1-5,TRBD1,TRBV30,TGTGCCTGGAGTAGCCCTCGGACAGGGGGTCAGCCCCAGCATTTT,CAWSSPRTGGQPQHF
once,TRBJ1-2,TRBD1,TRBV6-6,TGTGCCAGCAGCCGGACAGGGGTGGATGGCTACACCTTC,CASSRTGVDGYTF
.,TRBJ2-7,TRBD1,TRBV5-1,TGCGCCAGCAGCAGGGGGACAGTAAACTACGAGCAGTACTTC,CASSRGTVNYEQYF
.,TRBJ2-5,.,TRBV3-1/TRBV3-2,TGTGCCAGCAGCCCGCGACCCCGGGGAGAGACCCAGTACTTC,CASSPRPRGETQYF
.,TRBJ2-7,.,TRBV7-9,TGTGCCAGCAGCTTACCGAACAGACCTTCGTGCGAGCAGTACTTC,CASSLPNRPSCEQYF
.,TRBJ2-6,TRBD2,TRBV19,TGTGCCAGTAGTTCCGGACTAGCGGGACTGGCTGGGGCCAACGTCCTGACTTTC,CASSSGLAGLAGANVLTF